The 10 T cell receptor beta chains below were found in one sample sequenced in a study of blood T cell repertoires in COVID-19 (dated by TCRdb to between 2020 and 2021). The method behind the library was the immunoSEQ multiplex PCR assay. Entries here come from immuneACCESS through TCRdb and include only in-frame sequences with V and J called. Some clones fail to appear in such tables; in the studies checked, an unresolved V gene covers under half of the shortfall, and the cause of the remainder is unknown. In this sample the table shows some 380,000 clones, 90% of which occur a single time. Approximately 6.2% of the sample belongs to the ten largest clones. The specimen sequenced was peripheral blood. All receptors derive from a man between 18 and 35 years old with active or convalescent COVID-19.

The CDR3 DNA reads as TGCGCCAGCAGCGGACAGGGGTACTCCTACAATGAGCAGTTCTTC. Protein: CASSGQGYSYNEQFF. J is TRBJ2-1 and V is TRBV5-1; 9 bases line up with TRBD1. This CDR3 has 15 amino acids. Trimming took 4 bases from V and 0 from J; bases not matched to a gene: 2. Per germline, CDR1 SGHRS and CDR2 YFSETQ.

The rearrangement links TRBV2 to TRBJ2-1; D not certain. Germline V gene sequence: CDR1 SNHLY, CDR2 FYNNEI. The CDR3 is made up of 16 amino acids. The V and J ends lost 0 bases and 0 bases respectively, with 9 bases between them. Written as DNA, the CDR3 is TGTGCCAGCAGTGAAGCGCTTCAGTTCTCCTACAATGAGCAGTTCTTC. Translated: CASSEALQFSYNEQFF.

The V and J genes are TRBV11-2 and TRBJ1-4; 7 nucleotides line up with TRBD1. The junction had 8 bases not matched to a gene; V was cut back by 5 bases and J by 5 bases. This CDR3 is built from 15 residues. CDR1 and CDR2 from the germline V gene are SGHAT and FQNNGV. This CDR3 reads CASSIYRGENEKLFF. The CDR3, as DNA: TGTGCCAGCAGCATCTACAGGGGAGAGAATGAAAAACTGTTTTTT.

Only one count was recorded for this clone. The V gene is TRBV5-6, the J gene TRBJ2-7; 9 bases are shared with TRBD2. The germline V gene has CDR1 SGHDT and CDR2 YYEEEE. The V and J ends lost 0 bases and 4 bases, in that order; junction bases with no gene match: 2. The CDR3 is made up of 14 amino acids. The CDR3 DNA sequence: TGTGCCAGCAGCTTGGGAGGACTAGCGTACGAGCAGTACTTC. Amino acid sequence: CASSLGGLAYEQYF. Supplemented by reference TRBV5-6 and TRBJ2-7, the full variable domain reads DAGVTQSPTHLIKTRGQQVTLRCSPKSGHDTVSWYQQALGQGPQFIFQYYEEEERQRGNFPDRFSGHQFPNYSSELNVNALLLGDSALYLCASSLGGLAYEQYFGPGTRLTVT.

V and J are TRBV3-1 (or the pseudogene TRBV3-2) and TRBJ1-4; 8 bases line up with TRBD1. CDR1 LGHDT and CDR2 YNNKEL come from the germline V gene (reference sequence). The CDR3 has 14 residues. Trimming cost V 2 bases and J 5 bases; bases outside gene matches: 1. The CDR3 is CASSQNRGNEKLFF. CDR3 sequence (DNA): TGTGCCAGCAGCCAAAACAGGGGGAATGAAAAACTGTTTTTT.

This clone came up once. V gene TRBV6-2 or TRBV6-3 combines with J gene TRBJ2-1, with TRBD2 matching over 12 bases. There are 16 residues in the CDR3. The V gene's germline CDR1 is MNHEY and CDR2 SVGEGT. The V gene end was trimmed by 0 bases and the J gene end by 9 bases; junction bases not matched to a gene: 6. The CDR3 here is CASSYSNLAGGREQFF. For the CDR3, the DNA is TGTGCCAGCAGTTACTCCAATCTAGCGGGGGGGCGTGAGCAGTTCTTC.

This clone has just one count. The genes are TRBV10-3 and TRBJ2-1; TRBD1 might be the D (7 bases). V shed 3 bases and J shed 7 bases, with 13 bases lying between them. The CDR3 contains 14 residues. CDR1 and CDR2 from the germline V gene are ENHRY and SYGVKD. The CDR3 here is CAISEGGTVNEQFF. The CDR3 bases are TGTGCCATCAGTGAAGGGGGGACAGTTAATGAGCAGTTCTTC.

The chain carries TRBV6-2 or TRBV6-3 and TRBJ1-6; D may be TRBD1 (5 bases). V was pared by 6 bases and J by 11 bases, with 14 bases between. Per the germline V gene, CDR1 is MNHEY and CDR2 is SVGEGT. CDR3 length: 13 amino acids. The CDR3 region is CASSQGQFTPLHF. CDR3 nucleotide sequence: TGTGCCAGCAGCCAAGGACAATTTACACCCCTCCACTTT.

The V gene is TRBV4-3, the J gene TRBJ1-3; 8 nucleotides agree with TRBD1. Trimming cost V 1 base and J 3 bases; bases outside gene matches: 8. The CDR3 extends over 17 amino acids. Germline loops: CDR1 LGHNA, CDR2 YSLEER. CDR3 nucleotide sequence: TGCGCCAGCAGCCAAGGGGGAACAGGGGGTGGTGGAAACACCATATATTTT. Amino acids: CASSQGGTGGGGNTIYF.

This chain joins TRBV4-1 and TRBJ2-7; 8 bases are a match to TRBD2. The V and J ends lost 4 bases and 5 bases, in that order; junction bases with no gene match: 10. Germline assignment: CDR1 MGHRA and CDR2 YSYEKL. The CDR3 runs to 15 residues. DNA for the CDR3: TGCGCCAGCAGCCCTTCCCGGGGGGGGGCCAACGAGCAGTACTTC. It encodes CASSPSRGGANEQYF.